This T cell receptor beta chain is from a study of T cells after posttransplantation cyclophosphamide. Study-level findings and limits: TRB clonality was highly associated with recipient CMV seropositivity and reactivation. Donor-recipient repertoire similarity was low at 1-2 months, rising over year one.

Concerning this clone itself: The antigen is unknown.

Data came from immunoSEQ multiplex PCR; TCRdb stores just in-frame clones and leaves some out. This table holds more than 15,000 clones, less than 95% found once. The naive gate required viable CD3+CD4+ or CD3+CD8+ cells with CCR7+CD45RA+CD45RO-CD95-CD27+CD28+ phenotype. This related bone marrow graft donor gave peripheral blood on the day of marrow donation. Trimming shortened V by 1 base and J by 5 bases, and 9 bases separated the two germline ends. The CDR3 has 13 amino acids. CDR1 is SGHNT, CDR2 YYREEE, per germline (reference sequence). The source of this sequence is a woman aged 45-59 years in good health and a related stem cell transplant donor. V gene TRBV5-4 combines with J gene TRBJ1-1; D is unclear. Material for sequencing was naive CD4+ T cells sorted from blood. CDR3: CASSLPRRTEAFF. DNA for the CDR3: TGTGCCAGCAGCTTGCCCCGCCGGACTGAAGCTTTCTTT.